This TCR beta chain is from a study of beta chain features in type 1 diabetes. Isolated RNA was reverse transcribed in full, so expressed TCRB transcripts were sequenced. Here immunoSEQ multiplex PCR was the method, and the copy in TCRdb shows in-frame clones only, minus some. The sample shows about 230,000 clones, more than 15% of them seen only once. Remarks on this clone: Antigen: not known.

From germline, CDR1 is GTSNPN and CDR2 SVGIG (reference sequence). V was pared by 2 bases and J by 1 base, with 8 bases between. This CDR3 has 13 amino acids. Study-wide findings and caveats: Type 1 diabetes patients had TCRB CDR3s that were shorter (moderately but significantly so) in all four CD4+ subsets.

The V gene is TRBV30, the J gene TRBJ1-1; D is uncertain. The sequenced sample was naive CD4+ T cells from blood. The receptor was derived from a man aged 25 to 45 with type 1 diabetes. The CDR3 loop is CAWSQQTNTEAFF. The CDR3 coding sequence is TGTGCCTGGAGTCAACAGACGAACACTGAAGCTTTCTTT.